Listed below are T cell receptor beta chains from one sample, sequenced in a study of T cells in Graves' hyperthyroidism and ophthalmopathy. TCRdb reprocessed the multiplex PCR reads with MiXCR, giving one entry per CDR3 protein. This repertoire shows over 350,000 distinct CDR3 sequences, over 12% found once; its top ten account for around 28%. Sequencing was done on a sample of blood. The receptor source for this set is a man aged 50-60 years with Graves' ophthalmopathy. The CDR3 runs from the conserved cysteine through the conserved F or W. The D gene is left open where the match is weak. Rows give clone size only sometimes, using once, few, many, or a class for an expanded clone.

cdr3_aa cdr3_nt clone_size d_call j_call v_call
CASSLVLGGGNYEQYF TGTGCCAGCAGCTTAGTTCTCGGCGGGGGGAACTACGAGCAGTACTTC many TRBD2 TRBJ2-7 TRBV7-2
CATGQGVAEAFF TGTGCCACCGGACAGGGCGTGGCTGAAGCTTTCTTT - TRBD1 TRBJ1-1 TRBV6-4
CASSSRGWGTVYEQYF TGTGCCAGCAGCTCCCGGGGGTGGGGGACAGTCTACGAGCAGTACTTC few - TRBJ2-7 TRBV13
CSATGGTGYTF TGCAGTGCGACAGGGGGGACTGGCTACACCTTC many TRBD1 TRBJ1-2 TRBV20-1
CASSPDLPGTSGRTSSYNEQFF TGTGCCAGCAGCCCCGACCTCCCCGGGACTAGCGGGAGAACAAGCTCCTACAATGAGCAGTTCTTC few TRBD2 TRBJ2-1 TRBV7-9
CASSSDRISEQYF TGTGCCAGCAGCTCGGACAGGATATCCGAGCAGTACTTC - TRBD1 TRBJ2-7 TRBV5-4
CASSTGTGSSNQPQHF TGTGCCAGTAGTACTGGGACAGGTTCTTCAAATCAGCCCCAGCATTTT many TRBD1 TRBJ1-5 TRBV19
CASSLVREGLLPPNTGELFF TGCGCCAGCAGCTTGGTGCGGGAGGGCCTACTTCCTCCGAACACCGGGGAGCTGTTTTTT many TRBD2 TRBJ2-2 TRBV5-1
CSVSDRTYNEQFF TGCAGCGTGTCCGACAGAACGTACAATGAGCAGTTCTTC - - TRBJ2-1 TRBV29-1
CASIDRGRELNEQFF TGTGCCAGTATTGACAGGGGACGGGAACTCAATGAGCAGTTCTTC - TRBD1 TRBJ2-1 TRBV19
CASSLLGLAGDNEQFF TGTGCCAGCAGCTTATTGGGACTAGCGGGAGACAATGAGCAGTTCTTC many TRBD2 TRBJ2-1 TRBV13
CASSGGQTQAFF TGTGCCAGCAGCGGAGGACAGACCCAAGCTTTCTTT - - TRBJ1-1 TRBV9
CASSFGGGAGGELFF TGTGCCAGCAGTTTCGGTGGAGGGGCGGGCGGGGAGCTGTTTTTT - - TRBJ2-2 TRBV12-3/TRBV12-4
CASGKDGRNEKLFF TGTGCCAGCGGGAAGGACGGACGAAATGAAAAACTGTTTTTT few - TRBJ1-4 TRBV2
CASSYSYTNTEAFF TGTGCCAGCAGTTATAGCTACACGAACACTGAAGCTTTCTTT few - TRBJ1-1 TRBV6-5
CASSEAEAGTEGNTIYF TGTGCCAGCAGTGAAGCGGAGGCGGGGACAGAAGGAAACACCATATATTTT few TRBD1 TRBJ1-3 TRBV6-1
CASSQQGARNTIYF TGTGCCAGCAGTCAACAGGGGGCTAGAAACACCATATATTTT many TRBD1 TRBJ1-3 TRBV12-3/TRBV12-4
CAWSVSGPENNEQFF TGTGCCTGGAGTGTAAGCGGGCCGGAAAACAATGAGCAGTTCTTC many - TRBJ2-1 TRBV30
CAIHTGDVSSYNEQFF TGTGCCATCCATACGGGGGACGTCAGCTCCTACAATGAGCAGTTCTTC many - TRBJ2-1 TRBV28
CASSVEGGGGRGISYNEQFF TGTGCCAGCAGCGTAGAGGGAGGGGGAGGACGGGGTATCTCCTACAATGAGCAGTTCTTC few - TRBJ2-1 TRBV9
CASSYVGLAGGTEKDYNEQFF TGTGCCAGCAGTTACGTGGGACTAGCGGGAGGAACCGAAAAGGACTACAATGAGCAGTTCTTC many TRBD2 TRBJ2-1 TRBV6-2/TRBV6-3
CASSKGTGGIYEQYF TGTGCCAGCAGCAAAGGGACAGGGGGCATCTACGAGCAGTACTTC many TRBD1 TRBJ2-7 TRBV11-2
CASSSTGDRTYGYTF TGTGCCAGCAGCTCCACAGGTGATCGGACCTATGGCTACACCTTC many - TRBJ1-2 TRBV5-4
CASSSGLAGGRQDTDTQYF TGCGCCAGCAGCTCCGGACTAGCGGGAGGGCGGCAGGACACAGATACGCAGTATTTT many TRBD2 TRBJ2-3 TRBV5-1
CASSLIDLGQGEETQYF TGTGCCAGCAGCTTGATCGACTTGGGACAGGGGGAAGAGACCCAGTACTTC - TRBD1 TRBJ2-5 TRBV5-4
CASSLRSGRGEETQYF TGTGCCAGCAGCTTACGGAGCGGGAGGGGGGAAGAGACCCAGTACTTC many TRBD2 TRBJ2-5 TRBV7-8
CASRPSGSYNEQFF TGTGCCAGCAGACCGTCCGGGAGCTACAATGAGCAGTTCTTC many - TRBJ2-1 TRBV27
CSVPGAGLSYNEQFF TGCAGCGTCCCGGGTGCGGGTTTGTCCTACAATGAGCAGTTCTTC many - TRBJ2-1 TRBV29-1
CASSQAIQRGTSRDTQYF TGTGCCAGCAGCCAAGCGATCCAAAGAGGTACCTCCAGAGATACGCAGTATTTT - - TRBJ2-3 TRBV4-2